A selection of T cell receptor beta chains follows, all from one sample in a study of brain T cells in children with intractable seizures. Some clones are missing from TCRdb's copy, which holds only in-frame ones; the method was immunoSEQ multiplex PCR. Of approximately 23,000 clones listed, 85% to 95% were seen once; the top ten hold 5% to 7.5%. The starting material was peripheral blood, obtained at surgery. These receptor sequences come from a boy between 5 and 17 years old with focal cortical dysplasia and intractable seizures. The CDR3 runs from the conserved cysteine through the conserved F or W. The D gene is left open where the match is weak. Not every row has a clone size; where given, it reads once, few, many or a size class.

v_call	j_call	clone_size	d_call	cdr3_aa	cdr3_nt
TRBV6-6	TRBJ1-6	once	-	CASTFTAQGVGSPLHF	TGTGCCAGCACCTTTACGGCACAGGGTGTTGGTTCACCCCTCCACTTT
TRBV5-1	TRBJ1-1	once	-	CASRQATLGTEAFF	TGCGCCAGCCGCCAGGCGACTCTGGGTACTGAAGCTTTCTTT
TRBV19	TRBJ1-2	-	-	CASSIRASNYGYTF	TGTGCCAGTAGTATCAGAGCATCTAACTATGGCTACACCTTC
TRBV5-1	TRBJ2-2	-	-	CASSPTRQVNTGELFF	TGCGCCAGCAGCCCAACCAGACAGGTGAACACCGGGGAGCTGTTTTTT
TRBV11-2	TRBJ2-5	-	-	CASSFQETQYF	TGTGCCAGCAGCTTTCAAGAGACCCAGTACTTC
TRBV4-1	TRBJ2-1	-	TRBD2	CASSPWTSGGATYNEQFF	TGCGCCAGCAGCCCATGGACTAGCGGGGGGGCGACCTACAATGAGCAGTTCTTC
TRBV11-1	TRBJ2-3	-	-	CASSFLNTQYF	TGTGCCAGCAGCTTCCTAAATACGCAGTATTTT
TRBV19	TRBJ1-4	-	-	CASSIFFTGREKLFF	TGTGCCAGTAGTATATTTTTTACAGGGCGAGAAAAACTGTTTTTT
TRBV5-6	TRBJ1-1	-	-	CASSPYPTGNTEAFF	TGTGCCAGCAGCCCGTACCCAACAGGGAACACTGAAGCTTTCTTT
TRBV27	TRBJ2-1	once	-	CASSPGDPTYNEQFF	TGTGCCAGCAGCCCCGGGGACCCCACCTACAATGAGCAGTTCTTC
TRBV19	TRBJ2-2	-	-	CASRYLGDTGELFF	TGTGCCAGTAGATACTTAGGGGACACCGGGGAGCTGTTTTTT
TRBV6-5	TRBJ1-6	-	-	CASSSGPYNSPLHF	TGTGCCAGCTCATCCGGGCCTTATAATTCACCCCTCCACTTT
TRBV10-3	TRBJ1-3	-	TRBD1	CAISEGQASGNTIYF	TGTGCCATCAGTGAGGGACAGGCCTCTGGAAACACCATATATTTT
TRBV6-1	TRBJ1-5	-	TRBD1	CASSEPTGSRSNQPQHF	TGTGCCAGCAGTGAACCGACAGGGTCAAGAAGCAATCAGCCCCAGCATTTT
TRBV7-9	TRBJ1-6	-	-	CASSLRWDSPLHF	TGTGCCAGCAGCTTAAGGTGGGATTCACCCCTCCACTTT
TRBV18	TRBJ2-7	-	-	CASSPPTTWVSSYEQYF	TGTGCCAGCTCACCACCGACGACCTGGGTGAGCTCCTACGAGCAGTACTTC
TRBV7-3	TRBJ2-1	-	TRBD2	CASSSSGGSYNEQFF	TGTGCCAGCAGTTCTAGCGGGGGCTCCTACAATGAGCAGTTCTTC
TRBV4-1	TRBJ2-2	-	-	CASSQPGNTGELFF	TGCGCCAGCAGCCAACCTGGGAACACCGGGGAGCTGTTTTTT
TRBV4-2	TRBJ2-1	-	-	CASSQDLADYNEQFF	TGTGCCAGCAGCCAAGATCTGGCGGACTACAATGAGCAGTTCTTC
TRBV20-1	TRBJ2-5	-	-	CSASWVGETQYF	TGCAGTGCTAGTTGGGTGGGAGAGACCCAGTACTTC